Detailed here is one TCR beta chain. As to time point: before trial treatment. Primers targeting TRAV and TRBV primed first-strand cDNA, covering alpha and beta chains. TCRs were amplified for approximately 22 PCR cycles with a constant-region primer and V-primer adapter. TCRdb re-called the reads through MiXCR, storing one row per CDR3 protein. The data hold tens of thousands of distinct CDR3 sequences, with approximately 17% observed a single time. The data originate from a study of low-dose radiotherapy and immunotherapy resistance in tumors. Overall study: Cohort 1 was given 0.5 Gy per fraction every 2 weeks, for 6.5 Gy total.

Trimming removed 1 base from V and 2 bases from J; junction bases left unmatched: 6. CDR3 length: 15 amino acids. Germline V gene lookup returns CDR1 SQVTM and CDR2 ANQGSEA. This receptor was identified in a male donor with prostate cancer. The chain links TRBV29-1 to TRBJ2-7; TRBD2 matches at 9 bases. Sequencing used PBMCs, obtained before treatment. CDR3 bases: TGCAGCGTTGAAGGTGGGGCGGGAGGGACCTACGAGCAGTACTTC. Its protein is CSVEGGAGGTYEQYF.